These T cell receptor beta chains were read from a single sample in a study of early T cells in non-severe SARS-CoV-2 infection. MiXCR, run by TCRdb on the 5' RACE reads, gives a single entry per CDR3 protein. The sample has some 61,000 distinct CDR3 sequences, under 15% seen once. Sequenced sample: whole blood. These receptors came from an adult who was a healthcare worker with PCR-confirmed SARS-CoV-2 infection or an uninfected control (not recorded which). CDR3s include the opening cysteine and the closing phenylalanine or tryptophan. D genes are given only for firm matches.

V gene,D gene,J gene,CDR3 protein
TRBV2,-,TRBJ2-1,CASSQDEQFF
TRBV2,-,TRBJ2-5,CASRRVETQYF
TRBV6-6,TRBD1,TRBJ1-5,CASRTGFSQPQHF
TRBV14,TRBD1,TRBJ1-1,CASSQASGGTGATEAFF
TRBV7-9,-,TRBJ2-2,CASSDYVTGELFF
TRBV9,TRBD2,TRBJ2-1,CASSVVSGSHNEQFF
TRBV27,TRBD1,TRBJ1-2,CASRAGGRGYTF
TRBV25-1,-,TRBJ1-4,CASSPPGPTNEKLFF
TRBV6-1,-,TRBJ2-7,CASSEMGDTYEQYF
TRBV6-1,-,TRBJ2-7,CALDGRRYEQYF
TRBV7-6,TRBD2,TRBJ2-1,CASSPLAGGTYNEQFF
TRBV6-6,TRBD1,TRBJ2-3,CASQIDRARTDTQYF